This T cell receptor beta chain was recovered during a study of blood T cells in healthy people across ages. Overall study findings and caveats: Samples with more naive T cells showed higher observed beta diversity.

A remark on this clonotype: Its matching antigen is unknown. An end of the junction does not agree with germline; a read error may underlie this.

The second PCR ran about 7 to 12 cycles with a sample-barcoded 5' primer and J-beta primers. Using its own MiXCR run on the 5' RACE reads, TCRdb lists one record per CDR3 protein. The profile covers 600,000 or so distinct CDR3 sequences, with about 21% appearing a single time and around 3.4% taken by the ten largest. Sequenced material: blood. This receptor was identified in a man in his 70s in good health.

The CDR3 sequence: CASSLEGDTVYF. Here the CDR3 DNA reads TGTGCCAGCAGCTTGGAGGGGGACACCGTATATTTT. This chain links TRBV5-5 with TRBJ1-3; D is possibly TRBD1 (6 bases). This CDR3 is 12 amino acids long. The V gene's germline CDR1 is SGHKS and CDR2 YYEKEE (reference sequence). The full variable domain, completed using reference TRBV5-5 and TRBJ1-3, is DAGVTQSPTHLIKTRGQQVTLRCSPISGHKSVSWYQQVLGQGPQFIFQYYEKEERGRGNFPDRFSARQFPNYSSELNVNALLLGDSALYLCASSLEGDTVYFGEGSWLTVV.